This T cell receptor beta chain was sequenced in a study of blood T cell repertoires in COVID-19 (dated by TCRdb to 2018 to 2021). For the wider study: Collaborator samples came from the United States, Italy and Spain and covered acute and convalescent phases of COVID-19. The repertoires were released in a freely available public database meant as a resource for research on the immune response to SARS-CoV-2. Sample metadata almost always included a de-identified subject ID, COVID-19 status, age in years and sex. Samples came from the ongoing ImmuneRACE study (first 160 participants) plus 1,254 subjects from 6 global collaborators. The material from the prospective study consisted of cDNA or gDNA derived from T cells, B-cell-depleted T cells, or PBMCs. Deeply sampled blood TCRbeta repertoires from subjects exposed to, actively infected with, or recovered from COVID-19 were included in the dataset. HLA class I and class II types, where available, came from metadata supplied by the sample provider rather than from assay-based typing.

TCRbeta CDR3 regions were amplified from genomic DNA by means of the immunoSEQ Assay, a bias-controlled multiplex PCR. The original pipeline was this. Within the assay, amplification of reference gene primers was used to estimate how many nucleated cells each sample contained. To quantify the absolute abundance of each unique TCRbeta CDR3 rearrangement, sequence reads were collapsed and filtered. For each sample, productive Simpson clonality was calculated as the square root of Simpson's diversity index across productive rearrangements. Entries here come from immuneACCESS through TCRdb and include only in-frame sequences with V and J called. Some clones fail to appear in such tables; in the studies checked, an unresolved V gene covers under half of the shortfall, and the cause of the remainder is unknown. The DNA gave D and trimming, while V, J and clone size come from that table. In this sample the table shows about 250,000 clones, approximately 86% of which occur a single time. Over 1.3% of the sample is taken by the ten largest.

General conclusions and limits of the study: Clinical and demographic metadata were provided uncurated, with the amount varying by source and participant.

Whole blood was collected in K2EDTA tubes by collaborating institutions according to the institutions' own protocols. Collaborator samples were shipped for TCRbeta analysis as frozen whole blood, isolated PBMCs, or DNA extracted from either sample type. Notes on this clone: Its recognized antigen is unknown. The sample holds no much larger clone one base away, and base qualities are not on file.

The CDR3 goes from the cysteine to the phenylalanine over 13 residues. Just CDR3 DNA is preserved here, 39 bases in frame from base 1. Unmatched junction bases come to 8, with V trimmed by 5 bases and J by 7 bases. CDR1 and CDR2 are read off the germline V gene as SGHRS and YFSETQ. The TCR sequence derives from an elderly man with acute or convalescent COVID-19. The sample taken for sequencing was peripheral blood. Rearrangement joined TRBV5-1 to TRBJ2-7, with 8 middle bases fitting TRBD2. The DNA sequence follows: TGCGCCAGCAGGTCAGCGGGGGCTGAAGAGCAGTACTTC. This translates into CASRSAGAEEQYF.